This record looks at one TCR beta chain sequence and its context. The target of this receptor is not known. Base qualities are not at hand, and no much larger clone is one base apart. Libraries were constructed by the immunoSEQ multiplex PCR assay. For most patients, genomic DNA was isolated with the Qiagen DNeasy Blood and Tissue Kit and shipped frozen to Adaptive Biotechnologies for TCR sequencing. High-throughput TCR-beta CDR3 sequencing of genomic DNA from most patients was performed by Adaptive Biotechnologies. The source study handled its data this way. Adaptive's ImmunoSEQ software was the source of the TCR sequencing data for 15 to 20 patients, while three other patients were processed with MiXCR and VDJtools. To correct CD4 versus CD8 sorting errors, sequences present in both subsets at a frequency ratio below 5:1 were removed. CDR3 nucleotide sequences shared between donor and recipient were removed because the origin of such sequences could not be assigned. Alloreactive clones required at least 2-fold expansion over unstimulated cells and minimum CFSE-low frequency of 0.002% (template counts) or 0.001% (read counts). Mappable clones were those detected in sequenced pre-transplant spleen, lymph node, or MLR CFSE-low populations of the donor or recipient. Cumulative frequency of alloreactive clones was calculated as a percentage of all sequences weighted by copy number. Imported from immuneACCESS, the table was reduced by TCRdb to in-frame sequences with V and J called. These copies leave out some clones; in studies compared against another copy, an unresolved V gene accounts for under half, and the cause of the remainder is not known. From that table come the V and J calls and clone size; the DNA was used to work out D and trimming. Within this sample are about 110,000 clones, with roughly 93% of them counted one time only. Roughly 0.5% of the sample belongs to the ten largest clones.

The time point tag for this specimen amounts to: cells obtained before transplantation from donor or recipient. CD3+CD4+ and CD3+CD8+ populations were FACS-sorted from unstimulated pre-transplant donor and recipient cells taken from spleen or lymph nodes. The sample is drawn from a study of graft-versus-host responses after intestinal transplantation (dated by TCRdb to 2020 to 2022). Some background on the complete study: Recipients received multivisceral, liver-intestinal, or isolated intestinal transplants. All recipients received anti-thymocyte globulin induction followed by maintenance tacrolimus and steroids for around three years. Graft-versus-host and host-versus-graft alloreactive T cell clones were tracked in the graft, circulation and bone marrow after intestinal transplantation using bulk TCR-beta CDR3 sequencing. To identify alloreactive clones, pre-transplant mixed lymphocyte reaction products were sequenced and then compared with unstimulated pre-transplant donor and recipient T cells. A cohort of 24 intestinal transplant recipients, including one retransplant, was enrolled, and a few patients lacking pretransplant specimens were excluded. Donor T cell macrochimerism was defined as a peak of at least 4% donor T cells among recipient peripheral blood mononuclear cells. Rather than going through the commercial service, samples from three later patients were sequenced in-house on an Illumina MiSeq and processed with MiXCR. What the study reported, not specific to this receptor: Early after transplant, declines in HvG clones were associated with peak levels of circulating GvH clones. In patients with donor T cell macrochimerism, the allografts had high GvH to HvG T cell clonal ratios. GvH clones were detected in recipient bone marrow, and some of these GvH clones were observed earlier in ileal mucosa or blood, consistent with an intestinal mucosal origin. The relatively low number and heterogeneity of intestinal transplant patients limited the conclusions.

The germline V gene specifies SGDLS as CDR1 and YYNGEE as CDR2. Counted from cysteine to phenylalanine, this CDR3 has 20 amino acids. Just CDR3 DNA is preserved here, 60 bases in frame from base 1. V and J are trimmed by 3 bases and 7 bases, and the gene matches miss 19 bases of the junction. This sequence originates from a human donor who received an intestinal transplant. Sequenced material: unstimulated CD8+ T cells sorted from spleen or lymph node cells, taken before intestinal transplant. The chain joins TRBV9 to TRBJ2-3; the central 14 bases match TRBD2. The DNA reads as follows: TGTGCCAGCAGCGAGCGAGCCGGGACTAGCGGGAGTCTGGGGTTGTATACGCAGTATTTT. Its protein reads: CASSERAGTSGSLGLYTQYF.